Each of the 10 T cell receptor beta chains below was sequenced from the same sample in a study of breast tumors, draining lymph nodes, adjacent tissues. Breast cancer patients provided tissue from their axillary draining lymph nodes. Using its own MiXCR run on the multiplex PCR reads, TCRdb lists one record per CDR3 protein. Here the sample spans nearly 110,000 distinct CDR3 sequences, more than 30% being singletons. Material: axillary lymph node tissue. Receptors were obtained from a female donor with breast cancer. Some clones in this sample may be carry-over from other donors' samples.

This clonotype was picked up many times. The V call is TRBV7-8, the J call TRBJ2-5; D is possibly TRBD1 (6 bases). Trimming pared 1 base from V and 4 bases from J, leaving 13 bases between. Germline values: CDR1 SGHVS, CDR2 FQNEAQ. The CDR3 consists of 15 residues. The chain's CDR3 is CASSLGDTPVETQYF. The CDR3 DNA reads TGTGCCAGCAGCTTAGGGGACACCCCTGTAGAGACCCAGTACTTC.

This clonotype was detected many times. This rearrangement joins TRBV9 to TRBJ2-1, with D possibly being TRBD1 or TRBD2 (5 bases each). The length of the CDR3 is 16 residues. Trimming pared 7 bases from V and 5 bases from J, leaving 22 bases between. Per germline, CDR1 SGDLS and CDR2 YYNGEE. CDR3 sequence (DNA): TGTGCCAGCGGAGAGGGACCAGGGCTTTCGGACAATGAGCAGTTCTTC. As protein: CASGEGPGLSDNEQFF.

This clonotype has at least ten counts. The V and J genes are TRBV14 and TRBJ1-5; no reliable D call. This CDR3 has 15 amino acids. V lost 6 bases to trimming and J lost 0 bases, with 12 bases between them. Looked up from germline, CDR1 is SGHDN and CDR2 is FVKESK. CDR3 sequence: CASRGRRDSNQPQHF. The CDR3 DNA reads as TGTGCCAGCAGGGGGAGAAGGGATAGCAATCAGCCCCAGCATTTT.

This clonotype was counted ten times or more. The rearrangement joins TRBV12-5 to TRBJ2-7; D not certain. Per germline, CDR1 LGHNT and CDR2 FRNRAP. V shed 1 base and J shed 1 base, with 5 bases lying between them. The CDR3 is made up of 13 amino acids. As DNA, the CDR3 is TGTGCTAGTGGTTTGGGGGGATCCTACGAGCAGTACTTC. Its protein product is CASGLGGSYEQYF.

With regard to this clonotype: Possible read error: a much larger clone is one base away. The rearrangement uses TRBV11-2 and TRBJ2-7; D perhaps matches TRBD1 (6 bases). The CDR3 totals 16 residues. Germline lookup yields CDR1 SGHAT and CDR2 FQNNGV. Trimming took 0 bases from V and 9 from J, leaving 21 bases between them. The CDR3 DNA reads TGTGCCAGCAGCTTAGATCTTAAATCGTTTACAGGGTGGCAGTACTTC. Amino acid sequence: CASSLDLKSFTGWQYF.

This clonotype was counted at least ten times. This sequence joins TRBV9 and TRBJ2-3, with D unresolved. This CDR3 region has 15 residues. Trimming cost V 3 bases and J 3 bases, with 14 bases left between them. The germline V gene encodes CDR1 SGDLS and CDR2 YYNGEE. The CDR3 sequence: CASSARVVVTDTQYF. The DNA for the CDR3 is TGTGCCAGCAGCGCTAGGGTTGTAGTAACAGATACGCAGTATTTT.

The table lists this clonotype with many counts. This chain links TRBV27 with TRBJ1-2, with TRBD1 as a possible D gene (6 bases). The CDR3 is 12 amino acids. The germline gives CDR1 MNHEY, CDR2 SMNVEV (reference sequence). V gave up 8 bases and J gave up 4 bases, with 11 bases separating them. The CDR3: CASGGTTYGYTF. The CDR3 region has the DNA TGTGCCAGCGGAGGGACAACCTATGGCTACACCTTC.

At least ten counts were recorded for this clonotype. This chain connects TRBV10-3 to TRBJ2-7; TRBD1 aligns across 9 bases. Germline V lookup: CDR1 ENHRY, CDR2 SYGVKD. The junction had 10 bases not matched to a gene; V was cut back by 4 bases and J by 0 bases. CDR3 size: 17 residues. CDR3 protein: CAISGEGQGLSSYEQYF. The CDR3, as DNA: TGTGCCATCAGTGGGGAGGGACAGGGATTAAGCTCCTACGAGCAGTACTTC.

This clonotype was recorded at least ten times. The chain couples TRBV20-1 to TRBJ2-1; D ambiguous. The CDR3 covers 16 residues. With 0 bases removed from V and 0 bases from J, the gap between germline ends came to 12 bases. Germline lookup yields CDR1 DFQATT and CDR2 SNEGSKA (reference sequence). The CDR3 spells CSARDQRYSSYNEQFF. CDR3 nucleotides: TGCAGTGCTAGAGATCAGAGGTACAGCTCCTACAATGAGCAGTTCTTC.

This clonotype was detected only a few times. The chain uses TRBV12-3 or TRBV12-4 and TRBJ1-1; weak D call: TRBD1 (5 bases). Deletions cut 5 bases from V and 7 bases from J, with 26 bases between. The CDR3 extends over 17 amino acids. The CDR3 is CASSLYPGPHGVGEAFF. Here the CDR3 DNA reads TGTGCCAGCAGTCTTTATCCGGGACCTCATGGGGTGGGTGAAGCTTTCTTT.